These 22 T cell receptor beta chains were all obtained from the same sample, sequenced in a study of CD8 T cells in Susac syndrome. It was with random hexamers that roughly 0.45 to 1 ug RNA was reverse transcribed. TCRdb reanalysed the immunoSEQ multiplex PCR reads using MiXCR and keeps one entry per CDR3 protein. The data show just over 150,000 distinct CDR3 sequences, 90% to 95% seen once. The sample comprised CD8+ T cells from PBMCs. These receptors all come from a human donor with multiple sclerosis.

This clonotype was detected only once. J is TRBJ2-4 and V is TRBV27, with 9 bases identical to TRBD1. Losses at the gene ends were 6 bases for V and 3 bases for J; bases not matched to a gene: 6. Germline V gives CDR1 MNHEY, CDR2 SMNVEV (reference sequence). The CDR3 runs to 15 residues. The CDR3 region is CASSPGQGGKNIQYF. Written as DNA, the CDR3 is TGTGCCAGCAGCCCGGGACAGGGTGGCAAAAACATTCAGTACTTC.

The V gene is TRBV13, the J gene TRBJ2-7; a weak D match, TRBD1 (5 bases). This CDR3 spans 14 amino acids. Trimming took off 2 bases at V and 1 base at J, with 9 bases between the two ends. Germline V gene sequence: CDR1 PRHDT, CDR2 FYEKMQ (reference sequence). The CDR3 DNA follows: TGTGCCAGCAGCTTATCAGGGATGTCCTACGAGCAGTACTTC. Amino acids: CASSLSGMSYEQYF.

The chain joins TRBV27 to TRBJ1-5; D gene ambiguous. The CDR3 is 12 amino acids. Trimming shortened V by 5 bases and J by 8 bases, and 10 bases separated the two germline ends. CDR1 and CDR2 from the germline V gene are MNHEY and SMNVEV (reference sequence). The CDR3 here is CASSPLGEPQHF. The CDR3 region has the DNA TGTGCCAGCAGTCCCCTGGGAGAGCCCCAGCATTTT.

The chain is built from TRBV23-1 and TRBJ2-1; D is uncertain. TRBV23-1 is labeled an ORF, and its function is uncertain. The CDR3 loop spans 14 amino acids. V lost 8 bases and J lost 6, with 17 bases in between. The CDR3 sequence is CASGPQESGNEQFF. As DNA, the CDR3 is TGCGCCAGCGGACCGCAGGAGTCCGGCAATGAGCAGTTCTTC.

The chain carries TRBV5-1 and TRBJ2-3; D is unresolved. Looked up from germline, CDR1 is SGHRS and CDR2 is YFSETQ. Between the trimmed V and J ends, which lost 0 bases and 2 bases, there was a span of 7 bases. The CDR3 is made up of 14 amino acids. CDR3 protein: CASSLEKYTDTQYF. The CDR3 DNA sequence: TGCGCCAGCAGCTTGGAGAAGTACACAGATACGCAGTATTTT. Combining the CDR3 with reference TRBV5-1 and TRBJ2-3 gives the whole variable domain KAGVTQTPRYLIKTRGQQVTLSCSPISGHRSVSWYQQTPGQGLQFLFEYFSETQRNKGNFPGRFSGRQFSNSRSEMNVSTLELGDSALYLCASSLEKYTDTQYFGPGTRLTVL.

J is TRBJ1-2 and V is TRBV4-3; D gene uncertain. Germline V gene lookup returns CDR1 LGHNA and CDR2 YSLEER. The CDR3 contains 15 residues. V was pared by 1 base and J by 3 bases, with 12 bases between. The CDR3 is CASSQVDWADYGYTF. CDR3 sequence (DNA): TGCGCCAGCAGCCAAGTCGACTGGGCGGACTATGGCTACACCTTC.

The genes are TRBV11-3 and TRBJ2-3; 7 bases are shared with TRBD2. The CDR3 is 17 residues long. Germline V gene data show CDR1 as SGHNT and CDR2 as YENEEA. Trimming took 3 bases from V and 2 from J; bases not matched to a gene: 11. The CDR3 DNA sequence: TGTGCCAGCAGCTTTGATACCCCGGGACTACCCACAGATACGCAGTATTTT. As protein: CASSFDTPGLPTDTQYF.

V usage is TRBV12-3 or TRBV12-4 and J usage is TRBJ2-5, with 12 bases lining up with TRBD2. The CDR3 length is 15 residues. The V gene end was trimmed by 6 bases and the J gene end by 0 bases; junction bases not matched to a gene: 2. CDR3 coding DNA: TGTGCCAGCAGGAGACTAGCGGGGGACCAAGAGACCCAGTACTTC. It translates to CASRRLAGDQETQYF.

CDR3 in DNA: TGCAGCGTTGAGGGGCAGAAATCCTACGAGCAGTACTTC. Protein product: CSVEGQKSYEQYF. The chain has TRBV29-1 and TRBJ2-7, with a weak D call TRBD1 (5 bases). Germline values: CDR1 SQVTM, CDR2 ANQGSEA. V was trimmed by 3 bases and J by 1 base, leaving 10 bases between them. The CDR3 contains 13 residues.

V usage is TRBV4-3 and J usage is TRBJ2-3, with D perhaps assigned TRBD1 or TRBD2 (6 bases each). This CDR3 has 16 residues. V lost 1 base to trimming and J lost 3 bases, with 14 bases between them. The germline CDR1 and CDR2 sequences are LGHNA and YSLEER. The CDR3 nucleotides are TGCGCCAGCAGCCAAGCTGTGGGGGGCCTGACAGATACGCAGTATTTT. Amino acids: CASSQAVGGLTDTQYF.

The J gene is TRBJ1-4, the V gene TRBV15; the match to TRBD1 covers 8 bases. V was pared by 0 bases and J by 4 bases, with 7 bases of the junction left unmatched. From germline, CDR1 is LNHNV and CDR2 YYDKDF (reference sequence). The CDR3 runs 17 residues. The CDR3 is CATSRDPPGQVNEKLFF. The DNA for the CDR3 is TGTGCCACCAGCAGAGATCCCCCGGGACAGGTTAATGAAAAACTGTTTTTT.

V usage is TRBV12-3 or TRBV12-4 and J usage is TRBJ2-5; perhaps TRBD2 as D (7 bases). The V end was cut by 6 bases, the J end by 5 bases, with 16 bases between. This CDR3 region has 14 residues. The chain's CDR3 is CASRARGAEETQYF. In DNA form, the CDR3 reads TGTGCCAGCAGGGCCCGGGGGGCCGAGGAGACCCAGTACTTC.

The table lists this clonotype with a few counts. The chain recombines TRBV9 with TRBJ2-7; the D gene is possibly TRBD1 (5 bases). With 0 bases removed from V and 0 bases from J, the gap between germline ends came to 7 bases. The CDR3 is made up of 14 amino acids. CDR1 is SGDLS and CDR2 is YYNGEE in the germline V gene. The CDR3 is CASSVGGFSYEQYF. CDR3 in DNA: TGTGCCAGCAGCGTAGGGGGCTTCTCCTACGAGCAGTACTTC.

The V call is TRBV7-9, the J call TRBJ1-2; D gene unclear. Germline-derived CDR1 and CDR2 are SEHNR and FQNEAQ (reference sequence). The CDR3 runs 13 residues. Trimming took off 4 bases at V and 4 bases at J, with 10 bases between the two ends. CDR3 DNA sequence: TGTGCCAGCAGCTATCCAGACTCCTATGGCTACACCTTC. Translating it yields CASSYPDSYGYTF.

The V call is TRBV4-2, the J call TRBJ1-6; the match to TRBD1 covers 8 bases. The trim removed 0 bases at V and 10 bases at J, leaving 8 bases unmatched. The CDR3 consists of 16 residues. Germline V lookup: CDR1 LGHNA, CDR2 YNFKEQ. The CDR3 spells CASSQERGTGISPLHF. In nucleotides, the CDR3 is TGTGCCAGCAGCCAAGAGCGCGGGACAGGCATCTCACCCCTCCACTTT.

CDR3 sequence: CSAQIGDHGYTF. CDR3 in DNA: TGCAGCGCCCAAATAGGGGATCATGGCTACACCTTC. The chain has TRBV29-1 and TRBJ1-2, with D possibly matching TRBD1 (5 bases). Germline-derived CDR1 and CDR2 are SQVTM and ANQGSEA. Trimming took 7 bases from V and 6 from J, leaving 15 bases between them. CDR3 size: 12 residues.

The chain carries TRBV9 and TRBJ1-1, with D possibly TRBD1 on 5 matching bases. V was cut by 2 bases and J by 4 bases, with 12 bases left in between. Germline loops: CDR1 SGDLS, CDR2 YYNGEE. The CDR3 length is 14 residues. The CDR3 bases are TGTGCCAGCAGCGTGGGGACGGGCTTCACTGAAGCTTTCTTT. Protein product: CASSVGTGFTEAFF.

The CDR3 region has the DNA TGTGCCAGCAGCTTGACAGGATCGGCAACTAATGAAAAACTGTTTTTT. It is translated as CASSLTGSATNEKLFF. The chain employs TRBV7-9 and TRBJ1-4, with D maybe TRBD1 (6 bases). Per germline, CDR1 SEHNR and CDR2 FQNEAQ (reference sequence). The CDR3 length is 16 residues. V gave up 3 bases and J gave up 0 bases, with 11 bases separating them.

This chain uses TRBV4-3 with TRBJ1-1, with a possible D match to TRBD1 (5 bases). Trimming shortened V by 1 base and J by 8 bases, and 11 bases separated the two germline ends. The CDR3 covers 13 residues. Germline V gives CDR1 LGHNA, CDR2 YSLEER. CDR3: CASSQVRGREAFF. For the CDR3, the DNA is TGCGCCAGCAGCCAAGTAAGGGGAAGGGAAGCTTTCTTT.

The chain recombines TRBV29-1 with TRBJ2-3; tentative D call: TRBD2 (7 bases). This CDR3 contains 15 residues. Germline V lookup: CDR1 SQVTM, CDR2 ANQGSEA. Trimming cost V 3 bases and J 4 bases, with 17 bases left between them. This CDR3 reads CSVDGAREGADTQYF. The CDR3 region has the DNA TGCAGCGTTGATGGGGCCAGGGAGGGGGCAGATACGCAGTATTTT.

V and J are TRBV27 and TRBJ1-3, with D possibly TRBD1 on 5 matching bases. CDR1 and CDR2 from the germline V gene are MNHEY and SMNVEV (reference sequence). This CDR3 spans 16 amino acids. Between the trimmed V and J ends, which lost 5 bases and 4 bases, there was a span of 18 bases. The CDR3 is CASSPTPHGAGNTIYF. CDR3 in DNA: TGTGCCAGCAGTCCAACCCCCCATGGGGCCGGAAACACCATATATTTT.

V is TRBV5-1 and J is TRBJ1-2; 7 nucleotides line up with TRBD1. Per the germline V gene, CDR1 is SGHRS and CDR2 is YFSETQ. V dropped 4 bases and J dropped 6; count of bases not matched to a gene: 3. The CDR3 totals 12 residues. The CDR3 loop is CASSGTANGYTF. The CDR3 DNA reads TGCGCCAGCAGCGGGACAGCGAATGGCTACACCTTC.